One TCR beta chain is described in this entry. This sample is part of a study of T cell responses to AZD1222 COVID-19 vaccine. Assay: immunoSEQ multiplex PCR; the TCRdb copy retains only in-frame clones and omits some. The sample contains around 150,000 clones, 85% to 95% of which appear only once. This CDR3 region has 14 residues. CDR1 GTSNPN and CDR2 SVGIG come from the germline V gene (reference sequence). The ends lost 4 bases at V and 4 bases at J; junction bases unmatched: 7. The V call is TRBV30, the J call TRBJ2-1, with 7 bases that match TRBD2. The receptor comes from an adult who received the AZD1222 COVID-19 vaccine. This specimen was peripheral blood, taken 28 days after the second AZD1222 dose. CDR3 loop: CAWKWEGRYNEQFF. The DNA for the CDR3 is TGTGCCTGGAAGTGGGAGGGCCGGTACAATGAGCAGTTCTTC.